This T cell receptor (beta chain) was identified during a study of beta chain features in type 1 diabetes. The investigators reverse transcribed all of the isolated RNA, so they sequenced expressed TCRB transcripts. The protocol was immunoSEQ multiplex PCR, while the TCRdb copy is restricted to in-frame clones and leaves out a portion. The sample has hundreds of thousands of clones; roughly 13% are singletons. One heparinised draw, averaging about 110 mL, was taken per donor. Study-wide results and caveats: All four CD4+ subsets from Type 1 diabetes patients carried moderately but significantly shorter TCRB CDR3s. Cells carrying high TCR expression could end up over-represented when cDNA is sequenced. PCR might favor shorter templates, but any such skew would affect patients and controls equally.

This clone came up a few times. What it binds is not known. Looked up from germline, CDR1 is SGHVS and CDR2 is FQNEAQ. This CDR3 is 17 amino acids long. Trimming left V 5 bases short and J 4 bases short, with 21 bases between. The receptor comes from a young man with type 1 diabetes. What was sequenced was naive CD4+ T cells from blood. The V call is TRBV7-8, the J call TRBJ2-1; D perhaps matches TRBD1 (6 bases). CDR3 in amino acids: CASSRVGRTDPYNEQFF. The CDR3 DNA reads TGTGCCAGCAGCCGAGTCGGAAGGACAGACCCTTACAATGAGCAGTTCTTC.